This T cell receptor (beta chain) was identified during a study of patients and donors after allogeneic stem cell transplantation. TCRdb reanalysed the RT-PCR reads using MiXCR and keeps one entry per CDR3 protein. The sample has 150,000 to 200,000 distinct CDR3 sequences, approximately 28% seen once. This receptor was taken from a human donor who was either an allogeneic HSCT recipient or a stem cell or donor lymphocyte infusion donor (not recorded which). It is not recorded whose cells these are; they may come from a transplant donor. The sequencing sample was made of blood, either unsorted or a sorted T cell fraction (not recorded which).

The CDR3 nucleotides are TGTGCCAGCTTCGGGACCATTGATGGCTACACCTTC. Protein product: CASFGTIDGYTF. The chain couples TRBV28 to TRBJ1-2, with D perhaps TRBD1 (5 bases). V was trimmed by 8 bases and J by 6 bases, leaving 13 bases between them. Per the germline V gene, CDR1 is MDHEN and CDR2 is SYDVKM. The CDR3 runs to 12 residues.